Shown below are 4 T cell receptor beta chains from a single sample sequenced in a study of sequential checkpoint blockade in melanoma. Libraries were prepared by immunoSEQ multiplex PCR; TCRdb keeps only in-frame clonotypes and omits some of them. The sample lists more than 10,000 clones; around a quarter were seen once. Treatment noted: randomized to nivolumab then ipilimumab (arm A) or the reverse (arm B). Here the sequenced sample was tumor tissue (inferred from file names), taken from a patient given nivolumab and ipilimumab in sequence. The receptors shown here come from a human donor with melanoma.

The chain joins TRBV7-7 to TRBJ1-2; 7 positions agree with TRBD1. Unmatched junction bases numbered 13, after V lost 4 bases and J lost 8 bases. Germline CDR1 and CDR2: SSHAT and FNYEAQ (reference sequence). There are 15 residues in the CDR3. The DNA of the CDR3 is TGTGCCAGCAGCTCGGACAGGCGCCCGTTGGAGGGCTACACCTTC. Amino acids: CASSSDRRPLEGYTF.

This clone showed up just a few times. J is TRBJ1-2 and V is TRBV28; 9 bases line up with TRBD1. This CDR3 is 14 amino acids long. Germline V CDR1 and CDR2: MDHEN, SYDVKM. J gave up 5 bases and V 5 bases, and 6 bases lay outside the gene matches. The CDR3 protein is CASSMGQGYYGYTF. The CDR3, as DNA: TGTGCCAGCAGTATGGGACAGGGCTATTATGGCTACACCTTC.

J is TRBJ2-1 and V is TRBV15, with a possible D match to TRBD2 (5 bases). CDR1 and CDR2 (germline): LNHNV, YYDKDF (reference sequence). The V and J ends lost 5 bases and 6 bases respectively, with 14 bases between them. CDR3 length equals 14 residues. CDR3 protein: CATSGGLRTNEQFF. The CDR3 nucleotides are TGTGCCACCAGCGGAGGCCTCAGGACCAATGAGCAGTTCTTC.

V and J are TRBV18 and TRBJ2-3; 7 bases are a match to TRBD1. With V trimmed by 3 bases and J by 2 bases, 5 bases remained unmatched. Germline V gene lookup returns CDR1 KGHSH and CDR2 LQKENI. The CDR3 has 15 residues. The CDR3 DNA follows: TGTGCCAGCTCACCTCCGACAGGGACCACAGATACGCAGTATTTT. Amino acid sequence: CASSPPTGTTDTQYF.